The clone carrying this T cell receptor beta chain was seen only a few times. The antigen remains unidentified. The sample is drawn from a study of identical twins. Findings and caveats of the study: For monozygotic twins, models underestimated out-of-frame TCR alpha sharing. Findings came from cross-sectional statistics, without long-term follow-up of donors. Alpha sequences that were out-of-frame and twin-shared showed an excess of low generation probability.

The CDR3 length is 16 residues. Between the trimmed V and J ends, which lost 2 bases and 2 bases, there was a span of 17 bases. Germline V gene lookup returns CDR1 SGHRS and CDR2 YFSETQ. A universal primer site was added by template switching, and unique molecular identifiers were carried by the cDNA. TCRdb independently ran MiXCR on the 5' RACE reads; one entry per CDR3 protein. Of around 280,000 distinct CDR3 sequences listed, 6.5% to 9.5% are singletons. The sample was also linked to a second study, of yellow fever vaccine responses in identical twins.

The sequencing input was memory (CD45RO+) T cells sorted from blood. This chain joins TRBV5-1 and TRBJ2-7; D gene ambiguous. This sequence originates from a woman aged 18-30 years in good health. The CDR3 DNA follows: TGCGCCAGCAGCTTTTGTTTGCGGATCATCCCCTACGAGCAGTACGTC. Translation gives CASSFCLRIIPYEQYV.